This entry lists 7 T cell receptor beta chains sequenced from one sample in a study of blood T cell repertoires in COVID-19. Sequencing was performed with immunoSEQ multiplex PCR; in TCRdb, only in-frame clones are kept and a portion is missing. Among tens of thousands of clones listed, over 75% were seen once. The sample was peripheral blood. The receptor source for this set is a man between 60 and 70 years old with acute or convalescent COVID-19.

This clone was seen only once. The chain recombines TRBV5-1 with TRBJ2-5; 11 nucleotides align to TRBD2. The CDR3 consists of 17 residues. The V gene's germline CDR1 is SGHRS and CDR2 YFSETQ. Trimming cost V 4 bases and J 2 bases; bases outside gene matches: 10. CDR3 nucleotides: TGCGCCAGCAGCCTCACTAGCGGGGGAGCTCCTCAAGAGACCCAGTACTTC. The encoded protein is CASSLTSGGAPQETQYF. The full variable domain, with the rest looked up from reference TRBV5-1 and TRBJ2-5, is KAGVTQTPRYLIKTRGQQVTLSCSPISGHRSVSWYQQTPGQGLQFLFEYFSETQRNKGNFPGRFSGRQFSNSRSEMNVSTLELGDSALYLCASSLTSGGAPQETQYFGPGTRLLVL.

This clone was detected only a few times. The V gene is TRBV19, the J gene TRBJ1-1; 7 bases map to TRBD1. Trimming removed 7 bases from V and 2 bases from J; junction bases left unmatched: 7. Germline V CDR1 and CDR2: LNHDA, SQIVND (reference sequence). The length of the CDR3 is 14 residues. CDR3 nucleotide sequence: TGTGCCAGTATGGCTGGGACAGCCAACACTGAAGCTTTCTTT. Translated: CASMAGTANTEAFF.

This chain links TRBV15 with TRBJ2-7, with TRBD2 identical over 7 bases. V gave up 1 base and J gave up 5 bases; unmatched junction bases: 8. Germline V lookup: CDR1 LNHNV, CDR2 YYDKDF (reference sequence). The CDR3 is made up of 15 amino acids. The CDR3: CATSRATLAPNEQYF. The CDR3 region has the DNA TGTGCCACCAGCAGAGCGACACTAGCGCCTAACGAGCAGTACTTC.

This chain joins TRBV11-2 and TRBJ2-3; 13 bases are a match to TRBD2. The CDR3 has 17 residues. Germline V gene sequence: CDR1 SGHAT, CDR2 FQNNGV. After removal of 5 bases from V and 5 bases from J, the junction contained 10 bases not matched to a gene. The CDR3 bases are TGTGCCAGCAGCCCGAAACTAGCGGGGGGGCCCGAAGATACGCAGTATTTT. Translating it yields CASSPKLAGGPEDTQYF.

This clone has a handful of counts. The V gene is TRBV7-9, the J gene TRBJ2-3; maybe TRBD1 (6 bases). Germline V CDR1 and CDR2: SEHNR, FQNEAQ (reference sequence). The V end was cut by 3 bases, the J end by 6 bases, with 19 bases between. The CDR3 sequence is 16 residues long. CDR3: CASSLPTGWGSDTQYF. In nucleotides, the CDR3 is TGTGCCAGCAGCTTGCCTACAGGGTGGGGTTCGGATACGCAGTATTTT.

The chain joins TRBV7-8 to TRBJ1-5, with 8 bases matching TRBD1. Germline V gene data show CDR1 as SGHVS and CDR2 as FQNEAQ. The length of the CDR3 is 14 residues. With V trimmed by 5 bases and J by 9 bases, 9 bases remained unmatched. The DNA of the CDR3 is TGTGCCAGCAGCAGACAGGGGAATTTAGGGCCCCAGCATTTT. Translated, it gives CASSRQGNLGPQHF.

The rearrangement uses TRBV19 and TRBJ1-5, with D tentatively TRBD1 (6 bases). The germline CDR1 and CDR2 sequences are LNHDA and SQIVND (reference sequence). V lost 5 bases to trimming and J lost 0 bases, with 17 bases between them. This CDR3 has 17 amino acids. The CDR3 nucleotides read TGTGCCAGTAGTTCCCCTGGACAGCCTTATAGCAATCAGCCCCAGCATTTT. It yields the protein CASSSPGQPYSNQPQHF.